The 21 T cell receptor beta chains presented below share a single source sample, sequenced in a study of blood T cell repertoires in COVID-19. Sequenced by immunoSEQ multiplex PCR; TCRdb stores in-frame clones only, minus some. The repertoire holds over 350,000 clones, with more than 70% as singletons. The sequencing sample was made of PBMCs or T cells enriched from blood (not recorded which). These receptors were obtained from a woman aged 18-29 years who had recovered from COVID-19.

CDR3 sequence: CASTRPGQIYEQYF. The CDR3 nucleotides are TGTGCCAGCACCCGACCGGGACAGATCTACGAGCAGTACTTC. The chain links TRBV6-5 to TRBJ2-7, with 7 bases matching TRBD1. The CDR3 has 14 residues. Germline CDR1 is MNHEY and CDR2 is SVGAGI. The V and J ends lost 7 bases and 3 bases, in that order; junction bases with no gene match: 9.

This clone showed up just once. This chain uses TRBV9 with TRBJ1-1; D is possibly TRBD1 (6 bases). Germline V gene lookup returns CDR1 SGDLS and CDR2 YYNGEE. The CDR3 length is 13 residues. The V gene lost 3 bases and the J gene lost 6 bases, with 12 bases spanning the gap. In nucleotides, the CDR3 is TGTGCCAGCAGCGGAGGGGGTAGGTCTGAAGCTTTCTTT. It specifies CASSGGGRSEAFF.

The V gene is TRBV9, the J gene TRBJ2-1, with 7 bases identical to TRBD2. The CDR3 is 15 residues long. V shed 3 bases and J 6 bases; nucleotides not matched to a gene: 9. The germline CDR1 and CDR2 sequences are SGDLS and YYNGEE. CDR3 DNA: TGTGCCAGCAGCGCGAGCGGGGTAAGTGGCAATGAGCAGTTCTTC. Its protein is CASSASGVSGNEQFF.

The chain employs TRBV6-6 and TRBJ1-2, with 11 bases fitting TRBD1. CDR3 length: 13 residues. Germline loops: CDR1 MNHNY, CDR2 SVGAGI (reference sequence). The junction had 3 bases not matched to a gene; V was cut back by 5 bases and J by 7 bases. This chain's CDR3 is CASSPGQGGGYTF. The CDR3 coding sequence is TGTGCCAGCAGTCCGGGACAGGGGGGTGGCTACACCTTC.

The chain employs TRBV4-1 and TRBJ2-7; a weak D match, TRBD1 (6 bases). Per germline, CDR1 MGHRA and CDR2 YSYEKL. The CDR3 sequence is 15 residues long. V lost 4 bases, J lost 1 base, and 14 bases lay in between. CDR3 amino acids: CASSPSDRLSYEQYF. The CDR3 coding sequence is TGCGCCAGCAGCCCCTCCGACAGGTTATCCTACGAGCAGTACTTC.

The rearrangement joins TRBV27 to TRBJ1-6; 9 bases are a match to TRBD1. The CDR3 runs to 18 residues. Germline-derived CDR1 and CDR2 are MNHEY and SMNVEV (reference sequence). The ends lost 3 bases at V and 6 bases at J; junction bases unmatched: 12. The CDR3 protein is CASSLGTGILQANSPLHF. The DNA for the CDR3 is TGTGCCAGCAGTTTGGGGACAGGGATCCTTCAAGCTAATTCACCCCTCCACTTT.

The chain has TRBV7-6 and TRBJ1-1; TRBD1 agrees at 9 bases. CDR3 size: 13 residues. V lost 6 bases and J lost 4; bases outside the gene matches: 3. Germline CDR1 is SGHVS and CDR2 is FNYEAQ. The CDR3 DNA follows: TGTGCCAGCAGACGGACAGGGGTCACTGAAGCTTTCTTT. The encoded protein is CASRRTGVTEAFF.

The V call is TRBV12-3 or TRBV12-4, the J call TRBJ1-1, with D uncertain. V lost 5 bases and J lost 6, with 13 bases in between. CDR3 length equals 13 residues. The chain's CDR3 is CASSAILRAEAFF. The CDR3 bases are TGTGCCAGCAGTGCCATCCTTCGGGCTGAAGCTTTCTTT.

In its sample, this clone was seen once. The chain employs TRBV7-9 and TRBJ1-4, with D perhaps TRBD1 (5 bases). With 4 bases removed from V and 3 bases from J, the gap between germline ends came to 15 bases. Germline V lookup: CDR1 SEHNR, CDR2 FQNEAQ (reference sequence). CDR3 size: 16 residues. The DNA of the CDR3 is TGTGCCAGCAGCTCCCGGGGGGGGAGTCCTAATGAAAAACTGTTTTTT. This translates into CASSSRGGSPNEKLFF.

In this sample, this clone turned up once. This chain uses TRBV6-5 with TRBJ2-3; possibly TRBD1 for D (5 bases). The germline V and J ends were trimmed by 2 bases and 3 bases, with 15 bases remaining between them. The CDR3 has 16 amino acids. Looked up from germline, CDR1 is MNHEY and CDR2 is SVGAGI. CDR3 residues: CASSYPPGRDTDTQYF. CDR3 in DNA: TGTGCCAGCAGTTACCCCCCGGGCAGGGATACAGATACGCAGTATTTT.

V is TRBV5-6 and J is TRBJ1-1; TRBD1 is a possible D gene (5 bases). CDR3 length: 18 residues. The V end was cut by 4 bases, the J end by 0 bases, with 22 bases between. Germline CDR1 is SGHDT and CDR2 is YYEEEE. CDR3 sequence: CASSPRVGVRQMNTEAFF. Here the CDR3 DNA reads TGTGCCAGCAGCCCCCGGGTAGGGGTCCGGCAGATGAACACTGAAGCTTTCTTT.

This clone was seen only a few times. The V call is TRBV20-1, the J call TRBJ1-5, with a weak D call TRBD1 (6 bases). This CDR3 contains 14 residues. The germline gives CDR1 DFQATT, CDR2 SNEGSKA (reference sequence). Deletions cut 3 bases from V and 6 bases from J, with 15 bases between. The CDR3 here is CSASHRGASQPQHF. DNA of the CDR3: TGCAGTGCTAGTCACCGGGGGGCAAGTCAGCCCCAGCATTTT.

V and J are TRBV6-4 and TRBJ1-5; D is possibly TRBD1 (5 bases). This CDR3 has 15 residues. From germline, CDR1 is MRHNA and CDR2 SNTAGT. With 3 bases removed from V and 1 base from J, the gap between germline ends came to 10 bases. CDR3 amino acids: CASSEQGRSNQPQHF. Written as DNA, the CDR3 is TGTGCCAGCAGTGAGCAGGGAAGGAGCAATCAGCCCCAGCATTTT.

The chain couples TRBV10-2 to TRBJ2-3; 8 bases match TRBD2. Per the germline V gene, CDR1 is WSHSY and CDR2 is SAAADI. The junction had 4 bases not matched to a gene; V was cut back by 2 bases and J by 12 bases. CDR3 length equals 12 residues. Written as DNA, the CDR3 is TGCGCCAGCAGTGAGGGCCTAGCGGGTCAGTATTTT. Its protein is CASSEGLAGQYF.

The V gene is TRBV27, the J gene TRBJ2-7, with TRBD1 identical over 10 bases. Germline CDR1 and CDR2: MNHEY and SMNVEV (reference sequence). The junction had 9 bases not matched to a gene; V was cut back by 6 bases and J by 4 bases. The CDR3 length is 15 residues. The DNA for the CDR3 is TGTGCCAGCAGCACACTCCGACAGGGGGCTTACGAGCAGTACTTC. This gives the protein CASSTLRQGAYEQYF.

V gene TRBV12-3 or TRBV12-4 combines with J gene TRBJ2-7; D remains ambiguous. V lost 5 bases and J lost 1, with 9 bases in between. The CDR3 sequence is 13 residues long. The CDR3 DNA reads TGTGCCAGCAGTCCCAGGAATTCCTACGAGCAGTACTTC. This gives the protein CASSPRNSYEQYF.

For the CDR3, the DNA is TGCACCACCGCCCCAGGGGAAAAACTGTTTTTT. It translates to CTTAPGEKLFF. The gene calls are TRBV10-2 and TRBJ1-4, with D perhaps TRBD1 (5 bases). The CDR3 totals 11 residues. CDR1 and CDR2 (germline): WSHSY, SAAADI.

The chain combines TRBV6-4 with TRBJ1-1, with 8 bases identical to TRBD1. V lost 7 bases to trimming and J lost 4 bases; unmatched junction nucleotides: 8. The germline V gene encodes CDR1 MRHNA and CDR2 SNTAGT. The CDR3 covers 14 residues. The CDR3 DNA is TGTGCCAGCAAGGACAGGGAAATGAGCACTGAAGCTTTCTTT. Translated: CASKDREMSTEAFF.

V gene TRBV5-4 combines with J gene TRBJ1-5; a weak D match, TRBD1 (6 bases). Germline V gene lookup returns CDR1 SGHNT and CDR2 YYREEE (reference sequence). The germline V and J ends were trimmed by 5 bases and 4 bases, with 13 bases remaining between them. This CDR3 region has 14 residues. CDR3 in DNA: TGTGCCAGCAGTTCCGGACAGCCAAATCAGCCCCAGCATTTT. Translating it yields CASSSGQPNQPQHF.

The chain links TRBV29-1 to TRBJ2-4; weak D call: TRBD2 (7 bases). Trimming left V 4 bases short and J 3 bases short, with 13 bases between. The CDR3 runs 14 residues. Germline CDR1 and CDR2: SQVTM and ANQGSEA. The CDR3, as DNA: TGCAGCGTTGGCGGGGGCGCGGACAAAAACATTCAGTACTTC. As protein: CSVGGGADKNIQYF.

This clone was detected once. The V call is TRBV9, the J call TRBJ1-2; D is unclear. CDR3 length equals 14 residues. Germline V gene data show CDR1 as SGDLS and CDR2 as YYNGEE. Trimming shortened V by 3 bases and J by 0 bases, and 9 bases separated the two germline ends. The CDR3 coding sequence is TGTGCCAGCAGCGGGACTGGGTCTAACTATGGCTACACCTTC. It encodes CASSGTGSNYGYTF.